The 23 T cell receptor beta chains listed next were all sequenced from one sample in a study of response to subunit inactivated influenza vaccine. TCRdb called the RT-PCR reads again in MiXCR, with one record for every CDR3 protein. The sample shows 400,000 to 650,000 distinct CDR3 sequences, approximately 7.2% of them seen only once. This material consisted of PBMCs from blood, taken approximately 25 months after vaccination. The receptors come from a man between 50 and 75 years old who received an inactivated influenza vaccine.

The chain joins TRBV11-2 to TRBJ2-2, with D perhaps TRBD1 (6 bases). This CDR3 spans 16 amino acids. V was clipped by 6 bases and J by 7 bases, with 21 bases between them. Germline V gene sequence: CDR1 SGHAT, CDR2 FQNNGV. The CDR3: CASRSPGTRTGGELFF. In DNA, the CDR3 is TGTGCCAGCAGGAGCCCCGGGACACGGACCGGCGGGGAGCTGTTTTTT. Full variable domain (outside the CDR3, taken from reference TRBV11-2 and TRBJ2-2): EAGVAQSPRYKIIEKRQSVAFWCNPISGHATLYWYQQILGQGPKLLIQFQNNGVVDDSQLPKDRFSAERLKGVDSTLKIQPAKLEDSAVYLCASRSPGTRTGGELFFGEGSRLTVL.

The sample holds many counts of this clonotype. The chain is built from TRBV5-1 and TRBJ1-1; D not certain. Trimming took off 1 base at V and 0 bases at J, with 13 bases between the two ends. The CDR3 loop spans 16 amino acids. Germline CDR1 SGHRS, CDR2 YFSETQ. CDR3 region: CASSLRAMGLNTEAFF. CDR3 DNA: TGCGCCAGCAGCTTGAGGGCGATGGGCTTGAACACTGAAGCTTTCTTT.

Ten or more counts support this clonotype. The rearrangement links TRBV6-2 or TRBV6-3 to TRBJ2-1; 12 nucleotides agree with TRBD2. The J segment lost 6 bases and the V segment lost 6 bases, leaving 12 bases of the junction unmatched. The length of the CDR3 is 17 residues. The germline V gene has CDR1 MNHEY and CDR2 SVGEGT. The CDR3 DNA sequence: TGTGCCAGCAGAACGAGTAGACTAGCGGGAGAAGTCAATGAGCAGTTCTTC. Protein sequence: CASRTSRLAGEVNEQFF.

The sample holds a few counts of this clonotype. The CDR3 sequence is CASTPRGRNEAFF. The CDR3, as DNA: TGTGCCAGCACCCCCCGGGGGCGGAATGAAGCTTTCTTT. This chain uses TRBV5-6 with TRBJ1-1; possible D gene TRBD1, 6 bases. CDR3 size: 13 residues. Germline assignment: CDR1 SGHDT and CDR2 YYEEEE. Trimming removed 6 bases from V and 7 bases from J, with 16 bases in between.

This clonotype has just a few counts. The chain combines TRBV21-1 with TRBJ2-2; TRBD1 is taken as the D call from the table, unchecked against the DNA. TRBV21-1 is assigned pseudogene status. The CDR3 extends over 17 amino acids. The CDR3 loop is CASSPVGRPLNTGELFF. The CDR3 DNA reads TGTGCCAGCAGCCCCGTCGGGCGGCCCCTAAACACCGGGGAGCTGTTTTTT.

As for this clonotype: A read error may be the cause here, since a much bigger clone is one base away. CDR3 bases: TGCGCCAGCAGCAAGACTAGCGGGCGTCCCAACAATGAGCAGTTCTTC. Translating gives CASSKTSGRPNNEQFF. This chain joins TRBV5-1 and TRBJ2-1, with TRBD2 matching over 10 bases. The CDR3 loop spans 16 amino acids. After removal of 4 bases from V and 5 bases from J, the junction contained 9 bases not matched to a gene. Germline values: CDR1 SGHRS, CDR2 YFSETQ.

The J gene is TRBJ2-3, the V gene TRBV7-3, with unresolved D. The V gene's germline CDR1 is SGHTA and CDR2 FQGTGA. The CDR3 spans 13 residues. The V end was cut by 5 bases, the J end by 3 bases, with 9 bases between. DNA of the CDR3: TGTGCCAGCAGCCAAGGGTGGACAGATACGCAGTATTTT. This codes for CASSQGWTDTQYF.

This clonotype was counted many times. V and J are TRBV20-1 and TRBJ2-7, with unresolved D. The V gene lost 3 bases and the J gene lost 0 bases, with 12 bases spanning the gap. This CDR3 has 14 residues. Germline V gene sequence: CDR1 DFQATT, CDR2 SNEGSKA (reference sequence). The CDR3 loop reads CSASDLLSSYEQYF. The DNA for the CDR3 is TGCAGTGCTAGCGACCTTTTATCCTCCTACGAGCAGTACTTC.

The chain recombines TRBV29-1 with TRBJ2-7; 7 positions agree with TRBD1. Germline V gives CDR1 SQVTM, CDR2 ANQGSEA. Trimming removed 2 bases from V and 3 bases from J; junction bases left unmatched: 4. CDR3 length equals 13 residues. The CDR3 bases are TGCAGCGTTGAATCCCGGGACAGCTACGAGCAGTACTTC. This gives the protein CSVESRDSYEQYF.

V and J are TRBV29-1 and TRBJ2-5; D possibly corresponds to TRBD2 (5 bases). There are 13 residues in the CDR3. The germline CDR1 and CDR2 sequences are SQVTM and ANQGSEA. V was cut by 3 bases and J by 7 bases, with 15 bases left in between. The CDR3 DNA follows: TGCAGCGTTGATGTCAACCTCCGGGGGACCCAGTACTTC. Translation gives CSVDVNLRGTQYF.

Ten or more counts support this clonotype. The chain couples TRBV11-2 to TRBJ2-1; no reliable D call. Germline V gives CDR1 SGHAT, CDR2 FQNNGV. The CDR3 runs 12 residues. With 1 base removed from V and 5 bases from J, the gap between germline ends came to 3 bases. CDR3 protein: CASSLADNEQFF. CDR3 coding DNA: TGTGCCAGCAGCTTAGCCGACAATGAGCAGTTCTTC.

This clonotype was seen only a few times. The chain has TRBV20-1 and TRBJ2-7; maybe TRBD2 (5 bases). This CDR3 has 15 amino acids. CDR1 is DFQATT and CDR2 is SNEGSKA in the germline V gene (reference sequence). Trimming cost V 2 bases and J 2 bases, with 16 bases left between them. This chain's CDR3 is CSARNQDLATYEQYF. The CDR3, as DNA: TGCAGTGCTAGAAATCAGGACTTAGCTACCTACGAGCAGTACTTC.

In its sample, this clonotype was seen many times. The gene calls are TRBV20-1 and TRBJ2-1; 9 bases line up with TRBD1. Germline V gives CDR1 DFQATT, CDR2 SNEGSKA (reference sequence). The CDR3 contains 13 residues. Trimming at V came to 5 bases and at J to 13 bases, leaving 12 bases not matched to a gene. The CDR3 DNA follows: TGCAGTGCTCTCACGACAGGGGGTTCCCTTCAGTTCTTC. This translates into CSALTTGGSLQFF.

The chain couples TRBV28 to TRBJ2-1, with 10 bases aligning to TRBD1. The CDR3 length is 14 residues. Germline values: CDR1 MDHEN, CDR2 SYDVKM. Losses at the gene ends were 5 bases for V and 8 bases for J; bases not matched to a gene: 6. In nucleotides, the CDR3 is TGTGCCAGCAGTGGGACAGGGGAAGACGATGAGCAGTTCTTC. Translated, it gives CASSGTGEDDEQFF. The variable domain in full, with the rest retrieved from reference TRBV28 and TRBJ2-1, is DVKVTQSSRYLVKRTGEKVFLECVQDMDHENMFWYRQDPGLGLRLIYFSYDVKMKEKGDIPEGYSVSREKKERFSLILESASTNQTSMYLCASSGTGEDDEQFFGPGTRLTVL.

This clonotype was observed many times. This rearrangement joins TRBV6-4 to TRBJ2-2, with D perhaps matching TRBD1 or TRBD2 (5 bases each). The ends were cut back, 0 bases at V and 5 bases at J, with 7 bases in the middle. The V gene's germline CDR1 is MRHNA and CDR2 SNTAGT. The CDR3 extends over 14 amino acids. Written as DNA, the CDR3 is TGTGCCAGCAGTGACTCTGGGGGTACCGGGGAGCTGTTTTTT. Amino acid sequence: CASSDSGGTGELFF.

This clonotype has a handful of counts. The V gene is TRBV2, the J gene TRBJ1-6, with D uncertain. Germline assignment: CDR1 SNHLY and CDR2 FYNNEI. V dropped 4 bases and J dropped 3 bases, with 4 bases sitting between them. This CDR3 is 13 amino acids long. The CDR3 sequence: CASSVGYNSPLHF. In DNA form, the CDR3 reads TGTGCCAGCAGTGTTGGCTATAATTCACCCCTCCACTTT.

V gene TRBV12-3 or TRBV12-4 combines with J gene TRBJ1-5, with 8 nucleotides matching TRBD1. The CDR3 extends over 15 amino acids. The ends lost 6 bases at V and 4 bases at J; junction bases unmatched: 8. The CDR3 sequence is CASSWGTGWNQPQHF. As DNA, the CDR3 is TGTGCCAGCAGCTGGGGGACAGGATGGAATCAGCCCCAGCATTTT.

Comments on this clonotype: A read error is possible here, since a much larger clone lies one base away. CDR3 coding DNA: TGTGCCAGCATCGGACAGTCGACCACCGGGGAGCTGTTTTTT. Residues: CASIGQSTTGELFF. The chain links TRBV12-3 or TRBV12-4 to TRBJ2-2; maybe TRBD1 (6 bases). The ends were cut back, 7 bases at V and 4 bases at J, with 13 bases in the middle. This CDR3 has 14 residues.

The chain has TRBV10-2 and TRBJ2-3, with 10 bases aligning to TRBD2. The J segment lost 5 bases and the V segment lost 9 bases, leaving 11 bases of the junction unmatched. Germline CDR1 WSHSY, CDR2 SAAADI. The length of the CDR3 is 15 residues. As DNA, the CDR3 is TGCGCCAGTACTCAGAGCGGGGGGGCTAAAGATACGCAGTATTTT. It codes for CASTQSGGAKDTQYF.

This sequence joins TRBV9 and TRBJ2-1; TRBD1 matches 7 bases. Germline CDR1 is SGDLS and CDR2 is YYNGEE. The CDR3 loop spans 14 amino acids. V lost 0 bases and J lost 6; bases outside the gene matches: 3. For the CDR3, the DNA is TGTGCCAGCAGCGTAGGGACAGGTCTCAATGAGCAGTTCTTC. As protein: CASSVGTGLNEQFF.

There are a few counts of this clonotype. The genes are TRBV4-3 and TRBJ2-7; D not resolved. Germline assignment: CDR1 LGHNA and CDR2 YSLEER. V lost 0 bases, J lost 1 base, and 10 bases lay in between. The CDR3 covers 15 residues. CDR3 protein: CASSQEDGESYEQYF. In DNA, the CDR3 is TGCGCCAGCAGCCAAGAGGACGGAGAGTCCTACGAGCAGTACTTC.

The V gene is TRBV6-1, the J gene TRBJ1-5, with 8 bases fitting TRBD1. The germline V gene has CDR1 MNHNS and CDR2 SASEGT. CDR3 length: 13 amino acids. V lost 8 bases and J lost 4; bases outside the gene matches: 4. CDR3 DNA: TGTGCCAGCGTGGGACAGGCTAATCAGCCCCAGCATTTT. Translating gives CASVGQANQPQHF.

This clonotype occurred many times. The chain couples TRBV11-2 to TRBJ2-3; D not certain. Trimming removed 3 bases at V and 1 base at J, with 8 bases between. This CDR3 spans 14 amino acids. Germline loops: CDR1 SGHAT, CDR2 FQNNGV. As DNA, the CDR3 is TGTGCCAGCAGCTTCGTAGAAGGCACAGATACGCAGTATTTT. Protein: CASSFVEGTDTQYF.